This TCR beta chain was retrieved from a study of untreated major depressive disorder. The study's findings and limits: Depressed patients' CD4+ T cells carried increased TRBV05-01 (Vbeta 5.1) usage versus control CD4+ T cells.

TCRdb's table, derived via immunoSEQ multiplex PCR, lists solely in-frame clones and lacks some. The profile shows about 21,000 clones, roughly 91% of them singletons. Note on this clone: The antigen is unknown.

Trimming left V 5 bases short and J 7 bases short, with 11 bases between. The CDR3 contains 13 residues. CDR1 and CDR2 (germline): MNHEY, SMNVEV (reference sequence). All participants were of European descent. Sequenced material: CD4+ T cells from PBMCs. J is TRBJ1-4 and V is TRBV27; no clear D. The origin of this receptor is a woman between 35 and 50 years old in good health. The CDR3 DNA is TGTGCCAGCAGTCTGGGATATACTGAAAAACTGTTTTTT. As protein: CASSLGYTEKLFF.